Shown below are 6 T cell receptor beta chains from a single sample sequenced in a study of shared clonotypes between healthy human individuals. Data came from immunoSEQ multiplex PCR; TCRdb stores just in-frame clones and leaves some out. The table includes about 650,000 clones, roughly 96% detected once. The naive CD8 subset, CD45RO-negative cells positively selected for CCR7, excluded terminally differentiated effector memory CD45RA+ cells. The sample taken for sequencing was naive CD8+ T cells sorted from blood. These receptors were collected from a woman aged 25 to 39 in good health.

V gene TRBV11-2 combines with J gene TRBJ1-3, with D possibly matching TRBD1 (6 bases). Germline CDR1 SGHAT, CDR2 FQNNGV. Deletions cut 7 bases from V and 0 bases from J, with 10 bases between. The CDR3 contains 14 residues. The CDR3 DNA follows: TGTGCCAGCAAGGACAGAAGCTCTGGAAACACCATATATTTT. Translated: CASKDRSSGNTIYF.

The chain has TRBV28 and TRBJ2-3; 13 bases agree with TRBD2. Germline CDR1 MDHEN, CDR2 SYDVKM. J gave up 3 bases and V 5 bases, and 26 bases lay outside the gene matches. CDR3 length: 23 amino acids. The CDR3 sequence is CASSLPGQGIGTSGNIWTDTQYF. CDR3 nucleotides: TGTGCCAGCAGTCTCCCGGGACAGGGGATCGGGACTAGCGGGAATATATGGACAGATACGCAGTATTTT.

This clone appeared a single time. The V call is TRBV11-3, the J call TRBJ2-3, with D maybe TRBD2 (5 bases). V lost 1 base and J 4 bases, leaving 6 bases between the germline ends. Germline assignment: CDR1 SGHNT and CDR2 YENEEA. The CDR3 is 13 residues long. CDR3 nucleotide sequence: TGTGCCAGCAGCTTAGGGACTGCAGATACGCAGTATTTT. The encoded protein is CASSLGTADTQYF.

This clone turned up a few times. Other DNA sequences of this sample code for an identical CDR3. The chain links TRBV7-9 to TRBJ2-7; D is possibly TRBD1 (6 bases). V was pared by 0 bases and J by 0 bases, with 9 bases between. CDR1 is SEHNR, CDR2 FQNEAQ, per germline (reference sequence). The CDR3 length is 15 residues. CDR3 residues: CASSLAQGTSYEQYF. CDR3 nucleotides: TGTGCCAGCAGCTTAGCTCAGGGGACCTCCTACGAGCAGTACTTC. Looking up the rest from reference TRBV7-9 and TRBJ2-7 gives the full variable domain: DTGVSQNPRHKITKRGQNVTFRCDPISEHNRLYWYRQTLGQGPEFLTYFQNEAQLEKSRLLSDRFSAERPKGSFSTLEIQRTEQGDSAMYLCASSLAQGTSYEQYFGPGTRLTVT.

To note about this clone: The same CDR3 is also encoded by other DNA sequences in this sample. The chain carries TRBV27 and TRBJ2-7, with 7 nucleotides matching TRBD2. The ends lost 3 bases at V and 0 bases at J; junction bases unmatched: 2. Germline CDR1 and CDR2: MNHEY and SMNVEV (reference sequence). This CDR3 is 14 amino acids long. DNA for the CDR3: TGTGCCAGCAGTTTGGGGGGGAGCTCCTACGAGCAGTACTTC. Translated: CASSLGGSSYEQYF.

J is TRBJ2-7 and V is TRBV19; 7 bases match TRBD1. Germline V lookup: CDR1 LNHDA, CDR2 SQIVND (reference sequence). The CDR3 has 11 residues. V shed 9 bases, J shed 3 bases, and the junction held 2 bases outside the gene matches. For the CDR3, the DNA is TGTGCCAGCCAGGGGGACTACGAGCAGTACTTC. Protein sequence: CASQGDYEQYF.